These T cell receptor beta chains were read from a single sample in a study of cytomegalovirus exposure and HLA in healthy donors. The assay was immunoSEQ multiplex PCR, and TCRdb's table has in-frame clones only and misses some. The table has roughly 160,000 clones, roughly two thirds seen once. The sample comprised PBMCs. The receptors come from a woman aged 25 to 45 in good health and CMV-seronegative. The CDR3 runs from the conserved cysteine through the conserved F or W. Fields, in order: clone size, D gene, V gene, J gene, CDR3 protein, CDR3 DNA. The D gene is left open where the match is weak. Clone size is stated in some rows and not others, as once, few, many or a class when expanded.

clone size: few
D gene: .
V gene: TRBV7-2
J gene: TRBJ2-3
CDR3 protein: CASSLGSAGPRTDTQYF
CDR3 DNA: TGTGCCAGCAGCTTAGGGTCCGCGGGGCCTCGCACAGATACGCAGTATTTT

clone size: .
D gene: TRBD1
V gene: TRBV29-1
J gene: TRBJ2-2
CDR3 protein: CSVHTGGTGELFF
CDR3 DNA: TGCAGCGTGCACACAGGGGGCACCGGGGAGCTGTTTTTT

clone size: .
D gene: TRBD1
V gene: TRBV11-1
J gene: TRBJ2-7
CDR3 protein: CASSTDRGHEQYF
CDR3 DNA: TGTGCCAGCAGCACGGACAGGGGGCACGAGCAGTACTTC

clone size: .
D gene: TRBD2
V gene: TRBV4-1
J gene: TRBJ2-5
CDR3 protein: CASSQTSGGRQETQYF
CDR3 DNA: TGCGCCAGCAGCCAAACTAGCGGGGGCCGCCAAGAGACCCAGTACTTC

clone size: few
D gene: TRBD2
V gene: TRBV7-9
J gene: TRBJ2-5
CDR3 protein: CASSLVRAGGVETQYF
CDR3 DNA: TGTGCCAGCAGCTTAGTTCGAGCGGGGGGGGTAGAGACCCAGTACTTC

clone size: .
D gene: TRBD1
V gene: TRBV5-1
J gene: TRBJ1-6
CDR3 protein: CASSYGQGSSPLHF
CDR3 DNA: TGCGCCAGCAGCTACGGACAGGGAAGCTCACCCCTCCACTTT

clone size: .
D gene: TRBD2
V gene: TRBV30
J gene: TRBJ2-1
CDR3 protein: CATSGDTYNEQFF
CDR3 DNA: TGTGCAACTAGCGGGGATACATACAATGAGCAGTTCTTC

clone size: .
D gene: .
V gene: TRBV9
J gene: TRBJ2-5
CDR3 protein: CASSVASGSQETQYF
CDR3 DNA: TGTGCCAGCAGCGTAGCCAGCGGCAGCCAAGAGACCCAGTACTTC

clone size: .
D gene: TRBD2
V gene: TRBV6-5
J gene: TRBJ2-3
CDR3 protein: CASRAGGGTDTQYF
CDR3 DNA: TGTGCCAGCAGGGCGGGGGGAGGCACAGATACGCAGTATTTT

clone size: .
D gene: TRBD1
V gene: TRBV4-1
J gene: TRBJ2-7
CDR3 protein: CASSRDRAYEQYF
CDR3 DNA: TGCGCCAGCTCGCGGGACAGGGCCTACGAGCAGTACTTC

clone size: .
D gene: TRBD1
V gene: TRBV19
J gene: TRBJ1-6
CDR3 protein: CASSIRQGESPLHF
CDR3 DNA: TGTGCCAGTAGTATCAGACAGGGCGAGTCACCCCTCCACTTT

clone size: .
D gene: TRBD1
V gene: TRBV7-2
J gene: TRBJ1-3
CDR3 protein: CASSVMTGAGNTIYF
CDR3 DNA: TGTGCCAGCAGCGTAATGACAGGGGCTGGAAACACCATATATTTT

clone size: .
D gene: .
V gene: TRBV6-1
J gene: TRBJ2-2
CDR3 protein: CAGRLQGLNTGELFF
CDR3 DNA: TGTGCCGGGCGCCTCCAGGGGCTGAACACCGGGGAGCTGTTTTTT

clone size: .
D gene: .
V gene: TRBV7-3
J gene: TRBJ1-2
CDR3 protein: CASSLPGDHGYTF
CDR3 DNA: TGTGCCAGCAGCTTGCCGGGGGACCATGGCTACACCTTC

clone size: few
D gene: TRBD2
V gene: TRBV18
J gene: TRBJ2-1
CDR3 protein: CASSPYTLAGDALYNEQFF
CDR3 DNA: TGTGCCAGCTCACCATACACTCTAGCGGGGGACGCCCTCTACAATGAGCAGTTCTTC

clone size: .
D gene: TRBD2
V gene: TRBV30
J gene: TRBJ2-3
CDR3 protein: CALRTSGFLTDTQYF
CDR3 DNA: TGTGCCTTAAGGACTAGCGGATTTCTCACAGATACGCAGTATTTT

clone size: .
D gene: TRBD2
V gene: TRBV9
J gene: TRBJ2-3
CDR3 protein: CASSPEGRLAGDDTQYF
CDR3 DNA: TGTGCCAGCAGCCCCGAAGGCCGACTAGCGGGAGATGATACGCAGTATTTT

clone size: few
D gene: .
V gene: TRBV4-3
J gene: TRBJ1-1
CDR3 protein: CASSQAILNTEAFF
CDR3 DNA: TGCGCCAGCAGCCAAGCCATTCTGAACACTGAAGCTTTCTTT

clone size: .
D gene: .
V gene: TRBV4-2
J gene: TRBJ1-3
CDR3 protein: CASSQESRDSGNTIYF
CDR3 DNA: TGTGCCAGCAGCCAAGAGTCCAGGGACTCTGGAAACACCATATATTTT

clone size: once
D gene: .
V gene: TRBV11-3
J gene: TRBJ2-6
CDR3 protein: CASSGIQGASGANVLTF
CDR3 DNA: TGTGCCAGCAGCGGGATTCAGGGCGCGTCTGGGGCCAACGTCCTGACTTTC

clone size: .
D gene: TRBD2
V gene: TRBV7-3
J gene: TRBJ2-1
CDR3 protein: CASSAYTSGSIAEQFF
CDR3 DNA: TGTGCCAGCTCAGCTTATACTAGCGGGAGTATCGCTGAGCAGTTCTTC

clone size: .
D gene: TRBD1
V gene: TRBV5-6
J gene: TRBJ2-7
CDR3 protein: CASSLGQGNAEQYF
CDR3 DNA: TGTGCCAGCAGCTTGGGACAGGGAAACGCCGAGCAGTACTTC

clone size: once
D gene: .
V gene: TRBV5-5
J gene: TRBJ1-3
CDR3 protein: CASSSISGPSSGNTIYF
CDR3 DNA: TGTGCCAGCAGCTCTATCTCGGGTCCGAGCTCTGGAAACACCATATATTTT